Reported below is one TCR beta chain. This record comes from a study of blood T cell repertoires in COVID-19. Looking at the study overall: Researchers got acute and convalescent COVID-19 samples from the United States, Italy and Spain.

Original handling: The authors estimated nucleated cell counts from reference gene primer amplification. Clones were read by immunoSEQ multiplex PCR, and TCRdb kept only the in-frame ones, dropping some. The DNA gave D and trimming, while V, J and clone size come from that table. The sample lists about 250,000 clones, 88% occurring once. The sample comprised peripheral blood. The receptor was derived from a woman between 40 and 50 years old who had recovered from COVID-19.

For the CDR3, the DNA is TGTGCCAGCAGTTTGGGCCCGCTCCTCGGCTACACCTTC. Protein: CASSLGPLLGYTF. The V call is TRBV27, the J call TRBJ1-2, with D unclear. This CDR3 has 13 amino acids. Per germline, CDR1 MNHEY and CDR2 SMNVEV (reference sequence). Trimming removed 3 bases from V and 8 bases from J, with 13 bases in between.